Shown below are 15 T cell receptor beta chains from a single sample sequenced in a study of T cell repertoires in cytomegalovirus infection. These TCRs are of unknown antigen specificity. A single record per CDR3 protein comes from TCRdb applying MiXCR to the reads. The sample records about 890,000 distinct CDR3 sequences, roughly 30% being singletons. Sample: cultured CD8+ T cells from PBMCs, taken from culture after CMV antigen stimulation. The source is a human donor in good health (CMV status not recorded). Some clones in this sample may be carry-over from other donors' samples.

The sample holds one count of this clonotype. The rearrangement links TRBV20-1 to TRBJ2-1; no definite D call. The CDR3 contains 15 residues. V dropped 0 bases and J dropped 0 bases, with 9 bases sitting between them. Looked up from germline, CDR1 is DFQATT and CDR2 is SNEGSKA (reference sequence). The CDR3 is CSARERHNSYNEQFF. CDR3 coding DNA: TGCAGTGCTAGAGAAAGACACAACTCCTACAATGAGCAGTTCTTC.

The V and J genes are TRBV6-1 and TRBJ1-6, with 9 bases fitting TRBD1. This CDR3 comprises 15 residues. Germline CDR1 reads MNHNS; CDR2 reads SASEGT. The J segment lost 4 bases and the V segment lost 4 bases, leaving 2 bases of the junction unmatched. Here the CDR3 reads CASSGTGEYNSPLHF. The CDR3 DNA sequence: TGTGCCAGCAGTGGGACAGGGGAATATAATTCACCCCTCCACTTT.

The chain's CDR3 is CASSATPGADTQYF. The CDR3 bases are TGTGCCAGCAGCGCTACCCCGGGGGCCGATACGCAGTATTTT. The chain couples TRBV13 to TRBJ2-3, with D possibly being TRBD1 or TRBD2 (6 bases each). V lost 5 bases, J lost 6 bases, and 15 bases lay in between. The CDR3 is made up of 14 amino acids. Germline CDR1 is PRHDT and CDR2 is FYEKMQ (reference sequence).

This sequence joins TRBV25-1 and TRBJ2-5; D may be TRBD2 (5 bases). Trimming took 1 base from V and 3 from J, leaving 12 bases between them. The CDR3 is made up of 15 amino acids. Germline CDR1 is MGHDK and CDR2 is SYGVNS. In DNA form, the CDR3 reads TGTGCCAGCAGTGAATCAGCTGAGGGCGAAGAGACCCAGTACTTC. It is translated as CASSESAEGEETQYF.

V gene TRBV12-5 combines with J gene TRBJ2-7, with D tentatively TRBD2 (5 bases). V was trimmed by 7 bases and J by 9 bases, leaving 13 bases between them. Germline CDR1 reads LGHNT; CDR2 reads FRNRAP. CDR3 length: 11 residues. CDR3 sequence reads: CASVSGRGQYV. The CDR3 DNA sequence: TGTGCTAGTGTCTCGGGCCGGGGGCAGTACGTC.

This clonotype was picked up many times. The chain is built from TRBV6-1 and TRBJ2-3; TRBD2 is a possible D gene (5 bases). Germline lookup yields CDR1 MNHNS and CDR2 SASEGT. CDR3 length: 16 amino acids. Trimming stripped 0 bases from V and 5 bases from J, with 15 bases between. The CDR3 DNA sequence: TGTGCCAGCAGTGAAGCAGAGGGCCGAGGAGGAGATACGCAGTATTTT. Its translation: CASSEAEGRGGDTQYF.

The rearrangement uses TRBV7-9 and TRBJ1-6; D perhaps matches TRBD1 (5 bases). The CDR3 is 15 amino acids. The V gene lost 1 base and the J gene lost 9 bases, with 13 bases spanning the gap. CDR1 is SEHNR and CDR2 is FQNEAQ in the germline V gene (reference sequence). As DNA, the CDR3 is TGTGCCAGCAGCTTAGAAAACGGGGGGGGTTCACCCCTCCACTTT. As protein: CASSLENGGGSPLHF.

This clonotype was picked up a small number of times. The chain couples TRBV7-8 to TRBJ2-7; the match to TRBD2 covers 8 bases. Trimming removed 4 bases from V and 1 base from J; junction bases left unmatched: 6. This CDR3 region has 15 residues. CDR1 and CDR2 from the germline V gene are SGHVS and FQNEAQ. The CDR3 protein is CASSSLADRSYEQYV. CDR3 nucleotides: TGTGCCAGCAGCTCACTAGCGGATCGTTCCTACGAGCAGTACGTC.

This clonotype was detected many times. V gene TRBV7-2 combines with J gene TRBJ2-1; 9 positions agree with TRBD1. In germline, CDR1 is SGHTA, CDR2 FQGNSA. This CDR3 has 15 residues. With V trimmed by 8 bases and J by 7 bases, 12 bases remained unmatched. The CDR3 DNA is TGTGCCAGCGGATCCTGGGGACAGGGTAGGAATGAGCAGTTCTTC. Its protein is CASGSWGQGRNEQFF.

A few counts support this clonotype. This chain uses TRBV6-2 or TRBV6-3 with TRBJ2-1; D is unclear. Germline lookup yields CDR1 MNHEY and CDR2 SVGEGT. The length of the CDR3 is 17 residues. V was shortened by 6 bases and J by 0 bases, with 18 bases between the two germline ends. DNA of the CDR3: TGTGCCAGCAGATCTTTAATTAGAGGCGGCTCCTACAATGAGCAGTTCTTC. It encodes CASRSLIRGGSYNEQFF.

The chain uses TRBV7-6 and TRBJ2-2; no clear D. CDR3 size: 18 residues. In germline, CDR1 is SGHVS, CDR2 FNYEAQ. Trimming removed 3 bases at V and 0 bases at J, with 17 bases between. The CDR3 loop reads CASSFRTDPTTNTGELFF. The CDR3 DNA follows: TGTGCCAGCAGCTTTCGTACAGACCCAACAACGAACACCGGGGAGCTGTTTTTT.

This clonotype has a single count. The chain carries TRBV11-2 and TRBJ2-3; the match to TRBD2 covers 11 bases. V shed 5 bases, J shed 6 bases, and the junction held 10 bases outside the gene matches. There are 16 residues in the CDR3. The germline gives CDR1 SGHAT, CDR2 FQNNGV. The CDR3 loop is CASSPGTSGSGDTQYF. The CDR3 region has the DNA TGTGCCAGCAGCCCAGGGACTAGCGGCTCGGGCGATACGCAGTATTTT. The variable domain in full, with the rest retrieved from reference TRBV11-2 and TRBJ2-3, is EAGVAQSPRYKIIEKRQSVAFWCNPISGHATLYWYQQILGQGPKLLIQFQNNGVVDDSQLPKDRFSAERLKGVDSTLKIQPAKLEDSAVYLCASSPGTSGSGDTQYFGPGTRLTVL.

The chain's CDR3 is CASSYKGASIEKLFF. The CDR3 region has the DNA TGTGCCAGCAGTTACAAAGGGGCGTCCATAGAAAAACTGTTTTTT. V gene TRBV6-5 combines with J gene TRBJ1-4; a possible D gene is TRBD1 (5 bases). CDR3 length: 15 amino acids. Germline V gene sequence: CDR1 MNHEY, CDR2 SVGAGI. V dropped 2 bases and J dropped 8 bases, with 15 bases sitting between them.

The sample holds a few counts of this clonotype. The V and J genes are TRBV19 and TRBJ2-1, with 8 bases identical to TRBD2. V gave up 2 bases and J gave up 4 bases; unmatched junction bases: 4. CDR3 size: 15 residues. In germline, CDR1 is LNHDA, CDR2 SQIVND (reference sequence). CDR3 sequence (DNA): TGTGCCAGTAGTATACTGACTAGCGCATACAATGAGCAGTTCTTC. Its translation: CASSILTSAYNEQFF.

In its sample, this clonotype was seen a few times. This sequence joins TRBV7-6 and TRBJ2-5; 7 bases match TRBD1. The J segment lost 3 bases and the V segment lost 4 bases, leaving 2 bases of the junction unmatched. CDR1 is SGHVS, CDR2 FNYEAQ, per germline. CDR3 length: 13 amino acids. The CDR3 sequence is CASSSQGKETQYF. The CDR3 nucleotides read TGTGCCAGCAGCTCACAGGGGAAAGAGACCCAGTACTTC.